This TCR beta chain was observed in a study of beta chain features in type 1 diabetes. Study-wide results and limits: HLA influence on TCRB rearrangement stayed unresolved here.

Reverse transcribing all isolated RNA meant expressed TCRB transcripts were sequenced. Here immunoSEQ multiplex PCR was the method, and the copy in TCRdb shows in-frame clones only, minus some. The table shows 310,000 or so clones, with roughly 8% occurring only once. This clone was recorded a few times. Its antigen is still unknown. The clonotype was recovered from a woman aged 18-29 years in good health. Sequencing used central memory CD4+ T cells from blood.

The CDR3 DNA follows: TGCGCCAGCAGCTTTTCCAGGGGTGCTAATGAAAAACTGTTTTTT. It translates to CASSFSRGANEKLFF. This chain uses TRBV5-1 with TRBJ1-4; tentatively, D is TRBD1 (6 bases). CDR3 length: 15 residues. The V and J ends lost 2 bases and 3 bases respectively, with 11 bases between them. Germline V gene data show CDR1 as SGHRS and CDR2 as YFSETQ.